Listed below are T cell receptor beta chains from one sample, sequenced in a study of T cell changes during pregnancy in multiple sclerosis. Clones were read by immunoSEQ multiplex PCR, and TCRdb kept only the in-frame ones, dropping some. Among fewer than 40,000 clones, approximately 90% were seen once, and the ten largest hold around 0.5%. Specimen: CD4+ T cells from peripheral blood mononuclear cells, collected in the first trimester of pregnancy. The receptors were sampled from a female donor in good health, enrolled as a control in a pregnancy study. The CDR3 runs from the conserved cysteine through the conserved F or W. A D gene is named only where the DNA matches it firmly.

TRBV5-1,TRBD2,TRBJ2-3,CASSLAGAGGPSDTQYF
TRBV7-2,TRBD1,TRBJ1-6,CASSWGQGNSPLHF
TRBV29-1,NA,TRBJ1-6,CSVEGGLQAPLHF
TRBV2,NA,TRBJ1-1,CASNRETNTEAFF
TRBV7-2,NA,TRBJ1-1,CASSARQVGVTEAFF
TRBV6-5,NA,TRBJ1-1,CASSWGANTEAFF
TRBV28,NA,TRBJ1-1,CASSTLPGQGMNTEAFF
TRBV19,NA,TRBJ2-1,CASSNHRGGVHNEQFF
TRBV6-5,NA,TRBJ2-7,CASSYSPTPGAEQYF
TRBV2,TRBD1,TRBJ1-5,CASSGTGNQPQHF
TRBV5-1,NA,TRBJ1-2,CASSFSTSRDYGYTF
TRBV28,TRBD1,TRBJ2-5,CASSLNRGQETQYF
TRBV4-2,NA,TRBJ1-5,CASRASTGSNQPQHF
TRBV7-8,TRBD2,TRBJ2-3,CASSPKAGTRGTDTQYF
TRBV20-1,NA,TRBJ1-5,CSARASEPQHF
TRBV5-8,TRBD1,TRBJ1-2,CASSPSRDRDGYTF
TRBV11-2,NA,TRBJ2-4,CASSLDRFSRAFQYF
TRBV30,NA,TRBJ2-6,CAWSSGAGANVLTF
TRBV7-2,NA,TRBJ2-5,CASSPSETQYF
TRBV5-1,NA,TRBJ1-1,CASSLAADRGTEAFF
TRBV6-1,NA,TRBJ1-5,CASSVTPNQPQHF
TRBV5-8,TRBD1,TRBJ1-6,CASSWDSSYNSPLHF
TRBV19,TRBD2,TRBJ2-1,CASSSGGPKFF
TRBV7-2,TRBD2,TRBJ2-1,CASSSISGVSYNEQFF
TRBV5-4,NA,TRBJ1-1,CASSRPGVRVENTEAFF
TRBV4-1,NA,TRBJ2-7,CASSQLDPKEQYF
TRBV2,NA,TRBJ1-6,CASKTDSNSPLHF
TRBV30,TRBD1,TRBJ2-3,CAWRVGTGWTDTQYF
TRBV9,NA,TRBJ1-4,CASSVGDTNEKLFF
TRBV5-1,TRBD1,TRBJ1-6,CASSRDRGSPLHF
TRBV7-2,NA,TRBJ1-2,CASSFALTGSLYGYTF
TRBV11-2,TRBD1,TRBJ1-2,CASSLAHVEGQGSYGYTF
TRBV7-8,TRBD1,TRBJ2-1,CASSSDRASYNEQFF
TRBV7-2,NA,TRBJ2-1,CASSLAGREQFF
TRBV18,TRBD1,TRBJ1-4,CASSPAGQGDEKLFF
TRBV18,TRBD1,TRBJ2-3,CASSPGQGARDTQYF
TRBV7-2,TRBD1,TRBJ2-1,CASSARDRPPYNEQFF
TRBV11-2,TRBD2,TRBJ2-5,CASSLGPASGGAGQETQYF
TRBV7-7,TRBD2,TRBJ2-7,CASSRLAGAMYEQYF
TRBV15,TRBD2,TRBJ2-3,CATSRDPGGRTDTQYF
TRBV30,TRBD2,TRBJ2-1,CAWRLAGNNEQFF
TRBV19,NA,TRBJ1-2,CASSIGTPRGYTF
TRBV11-1,NA,TRBJ1-1,CASRSQDEAFF
TRBV18,NA,TRBJ2-6,CASSGQSQYSGANVLTF
TRBV29-1,NA,TRBJ2-3,CSVEDPWGSTDTQYF
TRBV2,NA,TRBJ1-5,CASSGSGLNQPQHF
TRBV9,NA,TRBJ2-5,CASSVGVAGGETQYF
TRBV7-2,TRBD2,TRBJ2-3,CASSLGGGGYTQYF
TRBV6-5,NA,TRBJ1-1,CASSSPGEGNTEAFF
TRBV7-6,NA,TRBJ1-3,CASSFGNSGNTIYF
TRBV2,NA,TRBJ2-1,CASGDVGSNEQFF
TRBV9,NA,TRBJ1-6,CASTGGVRSPLHF
TRBV5-1,TRBD2,TRBJ2-5,CASSSGLVGETQYF
TRBV6-5,TRBD1,TRBJ1-4,CASRPSTGALVKLFF
TRBV19,NA,TRBJ2-6,CASSTPFGTGANVLTF
TRBV6-5,NA,TRBJ2-2,CASSYSRGELFF
TRBV10-3,NA,TRBJ1-6,CAVGGKGEGSPLHF